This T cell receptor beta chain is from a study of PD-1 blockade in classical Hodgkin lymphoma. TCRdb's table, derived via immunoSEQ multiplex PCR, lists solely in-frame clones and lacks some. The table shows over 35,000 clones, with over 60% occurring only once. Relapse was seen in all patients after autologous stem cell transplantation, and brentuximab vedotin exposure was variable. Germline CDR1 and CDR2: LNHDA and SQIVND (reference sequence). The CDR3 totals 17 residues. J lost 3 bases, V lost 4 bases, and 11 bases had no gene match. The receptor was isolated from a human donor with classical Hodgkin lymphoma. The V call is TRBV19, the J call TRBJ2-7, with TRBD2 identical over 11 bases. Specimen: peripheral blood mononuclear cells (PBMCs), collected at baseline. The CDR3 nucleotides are TGTGCCAGTAGTAAAGGGACCGGACTAGCGGGCCTCTACGAGCAGTACTTC. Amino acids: CASSKGTGLAGLYEQYF.